This entry concerns a single T cell receptor beta chain. The J segment lost 4 bases and the V segment lost 8 bases, leaving 8 bases of the junction unmatched. The CDR3 is 15 amino acids. CDR1 and CDR2 (germline): MNHEY, SVGAGI. These data come from a study of blood T cell repertoires in COVID-19. About the research overall: Sources were T cells, B-cell-depleted T cells, or PBMCs; the material itself was cDNA or gDNA.

The protocol was immunoSEQ multiplex PCR, while the TCRdb copy is restricted to in-frame clones and leaves out a portion. The sample contains about 340,000 clones, 65% to 85% of which appear only once. The sample consisted of peripheral blood. This receptor was obtained from a man between 25 and 39 years old with active or convalescent COVID-19. The rearrangement uses TRBV6-5 and TRBJ1-6, with 7 bases identical to TRBD1. CDR3 DNA sequence: TGTGCCAGCCTCAACCGGGACAGATATAATTCACCCCTCCACTTT. This codes for CASLNRDRYNSPLHF.